This T cell receptor (beta chain) was recorded in a study of blood T cell repertoires in COVID-19. Per the authors' pipeline: From reference gene primer amplification, estimates of nucleated cell counts were derived. Clones were read by immunoSEQ multiplex PCR, and TCRdb kept only the in-frame ones, dropping some. Clone size and the V and J calls come from that table; the DNA yielded D and trimming. The sample records 300,000 or so clones, 86% being singletons. This CDR3 has 13 amino acids. V was pared by 3 bases and J by 11 bases, with 19 bases between. CDR1 DFQATT and CDR2 SNEGSKA come from the germline V gene (reference sequence).

The clonotype was recovered from a woman between 45 and 65 years old with acute or convalescent COVID-19. The J gene is TRBJ2-5, the V gene TRBV20-1, with D possibly TRBD2 on 5 matching bases. The sample was peripheral blood. CDR3 amino acids: CSASGSDLQVQYF. The DNA of the CDR3 is TGCAGTGCTAGTGGGTCGGACTTACAAGTACAGTACTTC.